One TCR beta chain is described in this entry. This sample is drawn from a study of blood T cell repertoires in COVID-19. Overall study context: Both acute and convalescent COVID-19 samples were obtained from the United States, Italy and Spain. PBMCs, B-cell-depleted T cells, or T cells provided the cDNA or gDNA that made up the material.

Per the study methods: Estimation of nucleated cell counts was performed using reference gene primer amplification. Method: immunoSEQ multiplex PCR; TCRdb's copy keeps in-frame clones and lacks some. Clone size and the V and J calls come from that table; the DNA yielded D and trimming. In the table there are about 200,000 clones, approximately 87% of which are singletons. The CDR3 covers 15 residues. Looked up from germline, CDR1 is SNHLY and CDR2 is FYNNEI. V was cut by 5 bases and J by 3 bases, with 16 bases left in between. The sequence was obtained from a woman aged 50 to 60 with acute or convalescent COVID-19. The V call is TRBV2, the J call TRBJ2-5; a weak D match, TRBD1 (6 bases). Specimen: peripheral blood. CDR3 amino acids: CASSRGTIEKETQYF. Written as DNA, the CDR3 is TGTGCCAGCAGTAGGGGGACGATCGAGAAAGAGACCCAGTACTTC.